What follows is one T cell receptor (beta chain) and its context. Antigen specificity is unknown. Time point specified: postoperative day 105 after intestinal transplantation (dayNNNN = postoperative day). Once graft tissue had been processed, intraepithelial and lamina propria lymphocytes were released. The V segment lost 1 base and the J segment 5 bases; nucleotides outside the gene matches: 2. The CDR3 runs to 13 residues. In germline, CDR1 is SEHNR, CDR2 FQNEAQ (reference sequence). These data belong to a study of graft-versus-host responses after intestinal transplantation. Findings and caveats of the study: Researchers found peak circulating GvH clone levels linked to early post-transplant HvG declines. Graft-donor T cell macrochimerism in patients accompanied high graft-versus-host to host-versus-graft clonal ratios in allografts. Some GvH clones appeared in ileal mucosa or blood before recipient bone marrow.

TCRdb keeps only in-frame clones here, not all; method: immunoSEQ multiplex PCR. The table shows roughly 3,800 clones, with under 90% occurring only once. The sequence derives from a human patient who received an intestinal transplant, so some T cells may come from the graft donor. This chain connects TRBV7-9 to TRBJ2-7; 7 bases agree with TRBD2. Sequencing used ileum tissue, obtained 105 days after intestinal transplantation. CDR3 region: CASSLGAGNEQYF. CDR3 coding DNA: TGTGCCAGCAGCTTAGGAGCGGGGAACGAGCAGTACTTC.